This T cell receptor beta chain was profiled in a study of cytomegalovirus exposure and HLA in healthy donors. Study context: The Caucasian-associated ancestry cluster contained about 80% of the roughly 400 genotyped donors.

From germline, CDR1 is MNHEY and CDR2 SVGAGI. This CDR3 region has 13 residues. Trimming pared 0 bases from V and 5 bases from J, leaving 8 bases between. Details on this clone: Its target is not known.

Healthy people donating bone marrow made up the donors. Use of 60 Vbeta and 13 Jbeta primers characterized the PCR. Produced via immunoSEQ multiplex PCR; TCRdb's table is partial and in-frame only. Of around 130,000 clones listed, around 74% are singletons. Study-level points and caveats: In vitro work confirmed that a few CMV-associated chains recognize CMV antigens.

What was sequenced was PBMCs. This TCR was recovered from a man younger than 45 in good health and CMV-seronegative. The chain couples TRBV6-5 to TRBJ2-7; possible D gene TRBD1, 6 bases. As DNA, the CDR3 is TGTGCCAGCAGTTACTCGAGGGGGAACGAGCAGTACTTC. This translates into CASSYSRGNEQYF.